The 19 T cell receptor beta chains below were found in one sample sequenced in a study of blood T cell repertoires in COVID-19. The assay was immunoSEQ multiplex PCR, and TCRdb's table has in-frame clones only and misses some. This table holds 300,000 to 350,000 clones, 80% to 90% found once. The sequencing input was PBMCs or T cells enriched from blood (not recorded which). These receptors were collected from a man younger than 45 who had recovered from COVID-19.

CDR3 nucleotide sequence: TGTGCCAGCAGTGAAGCGGAGGACAGCTATTTCTATGGCTACACCTTC. Its translation: CASSEAEDSYFYGYTF. J is TRBJ1-2 and V is TRBV2; a possible D gene is TRBD1 (6 bases). This CDR3 is 16 amino acids long. The germline V gene has CDR1 SNHLY and CDR2 FYNNEI. The V end lost 0 bases, the J end lost 4 bases, and 15 bases lay between the germline ends.

The CDR3 spells CASSQSGKGWTYGYTF. DNA for the CDR3: TGTGCCAGCAGCCAATCCGGCAAGGGGTGGACCTATGGCTACACCTTC. This chain connects TRBV3-1 (or the pseudogene TRBV3-2) to TRBJ1-2; TRBD1 might be the D (5 bases). Germline CDR1 is LGHDT and CDR2 is YNNKEL (reference sequence). Trimming left V 2 bases short and J 4 bases short, with 17 bases between. The CDR3 contains 16 residues.

This chain uses TRBV19 with TRBJ1-6; tentatively, D is TRBD1 (5 bases). Between the trimmed V and J ends, which lost 7 bases and 2 bases, there was a span of 15 bases. The germline CDR1 and CDR2 sequences are LNHDA and SQIVND (reference sequence). The CDR3 sequence is 16 residues long. CDR3 bases: TGTGCCAGTACTTTATCGGGGGTGGCCTATAATTCACCCCTCCACTTT. Amino acids: CASTLSGVAYNSPLHF. Full variable domain (outside the CDR3, taken from reference TRBV19 and TRBJ1-6): DGGITQSPKYLFRKEGQNVTLSCEQNLNHDAMYWYRQDPGQGLRLIYYSQIVNDFQKGDIAEGYSVSREKKESFPLTVTSAQKNPTAFYLCASTLSGVAYNSPLHFGNGTRLTVT.

The chain recombines TRBV7-9 with TRBJ2-1; D is ambiguous. V dropped 0 bases and J dropped 0 bases, with 9 bases sitting between them. Germline V gives CDR1 SEHNR, CDR2 FQNEAQ (reference sequence). CDR3 length: 16 amino acids. In DNA, the CDR3 is TGTGCCAGCAGCTTAGCATTGAGGAGCTCCTACAATGAGCAGTTCTTC. Translation: CASSLALRSSYNEQFF. Looking up the rest from reference TRBV7-9 and TRBJ2-1 gives the full variable domain: DTGVSQNPRHKITKRGQNVTFRCDPISEHNRLYWYRQTLGQGPEFLTYFQNEAQLEKSRLLSDRFSAERPKGSFSTLEIQRTEQGDSAMYLCASSLALRSSYNEQFFGPGTRLTVL.

The V gene is TRBV6-5, the J gene TRBJ2-1; TRBD2 aligns across 9 bases. This CDR3 spans 15 amino acids. V lost 7 bases to trimming and J lost 5 bases; unmatched junction nucleotides: 9. Looked up from germline, CDR1 is MNHEY and CDR2 is SVGAGI. CDR3 sequence (DNA): TGTGCCAGCACCTTTAGCGGGGGAGTTAACAATGAGCAGTTCTTC. As protein: CASTFSGGVNNEQFF.

The rearrangement joins TRBV5-1 to TRBJ2-5; TRBD1 agrees at 7 bases. The CDR3 is 15 residues long. V lost 1 base, J lost 0 bases, and 3 bases stayed unmatched. Germline V lookup: CDR1 SGHRS, CDR2 YFSETQ. DNA of the CDR3: TGCGCCAGCAGCTTGTACGACAGGGACCAAGAGACCCAGTACTTC. Translated: CASSLYDRDQETQYF.

This clone was observed a single time. The chain uses TRBV27 and TRBJ2-4; D is uncertain. Germline CDR1 MNHEY, CDR2 SMNVEV (reference sequence). The CDR3 has 13 amino acids. V was trimmed by 4 bases and J by 6 bases, leaving 10 bases between them. CDR3 coding DNA: TGTGCCAGCAGTTATCCGGGTGGAAACATTCAGTACTTC. Its protein product is CASSYPGGNIQYF.

The CDR3 here is CASSFVGADGYTF. The DNA for the CDR3 is TGTGCCAGCAGTTTCGTAGGGGCCGATGGCTACACCTTC. The gene calls are TRBV27 and TRBJ1-2; a weak D match, TRBD1 (5 bases). V was trimmed by 3 bases and J by 6 bases, leaving 11 bases between them. In germline, CDR1 is MNHEY, CDR2 SMNVEV (reference sequence). The CDR3 length is 13 residues.

This chain joins TRBV9 and TRBJ2-5; D not resolved. Germline V CDR1 and CDR2: SGDLS, YYNGEE. Between the trimmed V and J ends, which lost 0 bases and 3 bases, there was a span of 6 bases. The CDR3 sequence is 13 residues long. The CDR3 loop is CASSVETEETQYF. The CDR3 DNA is TGTGCCAGCAGCGTAGAAACAGAAGAGACCCAGTACTTC.

This clone was seen more than once but under ten times. The chain has TRBV3-1 (or the pseudogene TRBV3-2) and TRBJ1-2, with D tentatively TRBD1 (6 bases). The CDR3 spans 16 residues. Germline values: CDR1 LGHDT, CDR2 YNNKEL (reference sequence). The V gene lost 8 bases and the J gene lost 8 bases, with 27 bases spanning the gap. Here the CDR3 reads CASGLYRAPSLIGYTF. The CDR3, as DNA: TGTGCCAGCGGCCTATACAGGGCCCCATCACTCATCGGCTACACCTTC.

This clone was seen once. DNA for the CDR3: TGTGCCAGTAGTATAGCCCGTAGCAATCAGCCCCAGCATTTT. Translating it yields CASSIARSNQPQHF. This rearrangement joins TRBV19 to TRBJ1-5; D is uncertain. The V end lost 1 base, the J end lost 0 bases, and 4 bases lay between the germline ends. Germline loops: CDR1 LNHDA, CDR2 SQIVND (reference sequence). This CDR3 is built from 14 residues. Variable domain in full (rest from reference TRBV19 and TRBJ1-5): DGGITQSPKYLFRKEGQNVTLSCEQNLNHDAMYWYRQDPGQGLRLIYYSQIVNDFQKGDIAEGYSVSREKKESFPLTVTSAQKNPTAFYLCASSIARSNQPQHFGDGTRLSIL.

This clone was picked up one time. The genes are TRBV9 and TRBJ1-3; tentative D call: TRBD1 (5 bases). The germline V gene has CDR1 SGDLS and CDR2 YYNGEE. Between the trimmed V and J ends, which lost 0 bases and 3 bases, there was a span of 10 bases. This CDR3 spans 15 amino acids. The CDR3 protein is CASSVAAGFGNTIYF. In DNA form, the CDR3 reads TGTGCCAGCAGCGTAGCGGCAGGGTTTGGAAACACCATATATTTT.

The rearrangement joins TRBV3-1 (or the pseudogene TRBV3-2) to TRBJ2-1; 8 positions match TRBD2. This CDR3 region has 16 residues. Germline CDR1 reads LGHDT; CDR2 reads YNNKEL (reference sequence). Unmatched junction bases numbered 12, after V lost 4 bases and J lost 7 bases. CDR3 protein: CASSLAAGGAYNEQFF. The CDR3 DNA reads TGTGCCAGCAGCCTAGCGGCCGGGGGGGCTTATAATGAGCAGTTCTTC.

V is TRBV11-2 and J is TRBJ1-4, with no clear D. The CDR3 contains 13 residues. CDR1 SGHAT and CDR2 FQNNGV come from the germline V gene. Trimming left V 6 bases short and J 6 bases short, with 11 bases between. CDR3 sequence (DNA): TGTGCCAGCAGTAATCTCGGGGATGAAAAACTGTTTTTT. Translation: CASSNLGDEKLFF.

The chain joins TRBV6-5 to TRBJ1-1; no clear D gene. V was cut by 6 bases and J by 1 base, with 12 bases left in between. The CDR3 runs 14 residues. Per germline, CDR1 MNHEY and CDR2 SVGAGI. The CDR3 nucleotides read TGTGCCAGCAGCCTGCTTCGGTCGAACACTGAAGCTTTCTTT. Protein sequence: CASSLLRSNTEAFF.

V and J are TRBV7-8 and TRBJ1-1, with D hard to call. This CDR3 has 14 amino acids. Per germline, CDR1 SGHVS and CDR2 FQNEAQ. Deletions cut 3 bases from V and 4 bases from J, with 12 bases between. CDR3 nucleotide sequence: TGTGCCAGCAGCTTTCAGTCTTCGGGCACTGAAGCTTTCTTT. Encoded protein: CASSFQSSGTEAFF.

The chain carries TRBV30 and TRBJ1-6; D is perhaps TRBD1 (5 bases). This CDR3 spans 15 amino acids. The germline V gene has CDR1 GTSNPN and CDR2 SVGIG (reference sequence). CDR3: CAQTETSSYNSPLHF. DNA for the CDR3: TGTGCTCAGACAGAAACGAGCTCCTATAATTCACCCCTCCACTTT.

As DNA, the CDR3 is TGTGCCAGCAGTTCGGACAGGGGAGCAAATCAGCCCCAGCATTTT. Translation gives CASSSDRGANQPQHF. The chain has TRBV6-2 or TRBV6-3 and TRBJ1-5; 9 bases align to TRBD1. The ends lost 4 bases at V and 4 bases at J; junction bases unmatched: 5. Germline V lookup: CDR1 MNHEY, CDR2 SVGEGT. CDR3 length: 15 amino acids.

The chain uses TRBV19 and TRBJ1-5; D possibly corresponds to TRBD1 (5 bases). The germline V gene has CDR1 LNHDA and CDR2 SQIVND (reference sequence). V was pared by 3 bases and J by 4 bases, with 13 bases between. This CDR3 is built from 15 residues. In DNA form, the CDR3 reads TGTGCCAGTAGTATGGGGCAGGCGGCGAATCAGCCCCAGCATTTT. Residues: CASSMGQAANQPQHF.